This entry is about one T cell receptor (beta chain). The assay was immunoSEQ multiplex PCR, and TCRdb's table has in-frame clones only and misses some. This sample has 150,000 or so clones, with around four fifths found just once. The V gene end was trimmed by 4 bases and the J gene end by 7 bases; junction bases not matched to a gene: 20. Germline V gives CDR1 LGHNA, CDR2 YSLEER. This CDR3 comprises 19 residues. This entry comes from a study of blood T cell repertoires in COVID-19. The J gene is TRBJ1-4, the V gene TRBV4-3, with 8 bases aligning to TRBD1. Sequenced material: PBMCs or T cells enriched from blood (not recorded which). This receptor was obtained from a woman between 45 and 65 years old in a cohort exposed to, infected with or recovered from COVID-19 (not recorded which). CDR3 region: CASSPHAEISPGQGEKLFF. DNA for the CDR3: TGCGCCAGCAGCCCCCATGCTGAGATTTCCCCCGGACAGGGTGAAAAACTGTTTTTT.